These 25 T cell receptor beta chains were all obtained from the same sample, sequenced in a study of blood T cell repertoires in COVID-19. Clones were read by immunoSEQ multiplex PCR, and TCRdb kept only the in-frame ones, dropping some. The table shows over 90,000 clones, with approximately 86% occurring only once. Sample: peripheral blood. These receptors came from an elderly man with acute or convalescent COVID-19.

J is TRBJ2-7 and V is TRBV12-3 or TRBV12-4; perhaps TRBD2 as D (6 bases). The length of the CDR3 is 13 residues. V gave up 6 bases and J gave up 1 base, with 10 bases separating them. CDR3 loop: CASRAGTSYEQYF. DNA for the CDR3: TGTGCCAGCAGGGCTGGGACTTCCTACGAGCAGTACTTC.

This rearrangement joins TRBV5-1 to TRBJ1-1; no definite D call. CDR3 size: 13 residues. Germline CDR1 reads SGHRS; CDR2 reads YFSETQ. The germline V and J ends were trimmed by 0 bases and 1 base, with 4 bases remaining between them. The CDR3 DNA is TGCGCCAGCAGCTTGGGGCCGAACACTGAAGCTTTCTTT. As protein: CASSLGPNTEAFF.

This clone was detected only a few times. The CDR3: CASSLRAVNYEQYF. DNA for the CDR3: TGTGCCAGCAGCTTAAGAGCGGTCAACTACGAGCAGTACTTC. This chain connects TRBV7-2 to TRBJ2-7; perhaps TRBD2 as D (5 bases). This CDR3 region has 14 residues. From germline, CDR1 is SGHTA and CDR2 FQGNSA. The ends were cut back, 2 bases at V and 3 bases at J, with 11 bases in the middle.

The chain joins TRBV10-3 to TRBJ2-3; 10 bases map to TRBD2. There are 15 residues in the CDR3. The junction had 4 bases not matched to a gene; V was cut back by 2 bases and J by 5 bases. Germline CDR1 reads ENHRY; CDR2 reads SYGVKD. In DNA form, the CDR3 reads TGTGCCATCAGTGAGCGAGCGGGAGGGCAAGATACGCAGTATTTT. Its protein product is CAISERAGGQDTQYF.

This sequence joins TRBV2 and TRBJ2-3, with 10 bases lining up with TRBD2. J lost 1 base, V lost 6 bases, and 4 bases had no gene match. The CDR3 is 15 amino acids. CDR1 SNHLY and CDR2 FYNNEI come from the germline V gene. DNA of the CDR3: TGTGCCAGCAGCCAGGGACTAGCGCGCACAGATACGCAGTATTTT. It yields the protein CASSQGLARTDTQYF. The complete variable domain, with remaining parts taken from reference TRBV2 and TRBJ2-3, reads EPEVTQTPSHQVTQMGQEVILRCVPISNHLYFYWYRQILGQKVEFLVSFYNNEISEKSEIFDDQFSVERPDGSNFTLKIRSTKLEDSAMYFCASSQGLARTDTQYFGPGTRLTVL.

This chain connects TRBV19 to TRBJ1-1, with unresolved D. The CDR3 extends over 13 amino acids. From germline, CDR1 is LNHDA and CDR2 SQIVND (reference sequence). Trimming removed 3 bases at V and 0 bases at J, with 5 bases between. CDR3 sequence: CASSIVLNTEAFF. CDR3 in DNA: TGTGCCAGTAGTATCGTTTTGAACACTGAAGCTTTCTTT.

CDR3 DNA sequence: TGTGCCACCAGCATCGAGGCTGGAAACACCATATATTTT. Translating gives CATSIEAGNTIYF. V gene TRBV15 combines with J gene TRBJ1-3; D remains ambiguous. The V gene's germline CDR1 is LNHNV and CDR2 YYDKDF (reference sequence). V shed 4 bases and J shed 2 bases, with 6 bases lying between them. There are 13 residues in the CDR3.

The rearrangement links TRBV12-5 to TRBJ2-2; D gene uncertain. CDR3 length: 14 amino acids. The germline V gene has CDR1 LGHNT and CDR2 FRNRAP. The V end lost 7 bases, the J end lost 2 bases, and 11 bases lay between the germline ends. CDR3 DNA sequence: TGTGCTAGTGCCCGATCGGGTAACACCGGGGAGCTGTTTTTT. Translated: CASARSGNTGELFF.

This chain links TRBV4-3 with TRBJ2-7; 12 bases line up with TRBD2. J was trimmed by 3 bases and V by 1 base; bases with no gene match: 10. From germline, CDR1 is LGHNA and CDR2 YSLEER. CDR3 size: 18 residues. CDR3 loop: CASSQGLAGAAGGYEQYF. CDR3 nucleotide sequence: TGCGCCAGCAGCCAAGGACTAGCGGGAGCGGCGGGAGGCTACGAGCAGTACTTC.

The gene calls are TRBV6-5 and TRBJ2-7, with D possibly matching TRBD1 (6 bases). The CDR3 covers 14 residues. Between the trimmed V and J ends, which lost 6 bases and 4 bases, there was a span of 16 bases. Germline-derived CDR1 and CDR2 are MNHEY and SVGAGI. In DNA, the CDR3 is TGTGCCAGCAGCCCCTCCCTACAGGGATACGAGCAGTACTTC. The encoded protein is CASSPSLQGYEQYF.

The chain is built from TRBV11-2 and TRBJ2-5; 8 positions agree with TRBD1. The CDR3 runs to 15 residues. The germline CDR1 and CDR2 sequences are SGHAT and FQNNGV. Trimming removed 4 bases from V and 6 bases from J; junction bases left unmatched: 10. The CDR3 region is CASSSNTDRGKTQYF. DNA of the CDR3: TGTGCCAGCAGCTCGAACACTGACAGGGGAAAGACCCAGTACTTC.

V is TRBV5-8 and J is TRBJ1-1, with D hard to call. V was pared by 4 bases and J by 1 base, with 11 bases between. The CDR3 spans 14 residues. CDR1 and CDR2 from the germline V gene are SGHTS and YDEGEE. CDR3: CASSPWAENTEAFF. As DNA, the CDR3 is TGTGCCAGCAGCCCCTGGGCCGAGAACACTGAAGCTTTCTTT.

The chain carries TRBV28 and TRBJ1-2, with a possible D match to TRBD1 (6 bases). Trimming cost V 5 bases and J 2 bases, with 9 bases left between them. Germline CDR1 and CDR2: MDHEN and SYDVKM. The CDR3 contains 13 residues. As DNA, the CDR3 is TGTGCCAGCAGTAAAGGACAGAACTATGGCTACACCTTC. Its protein is CASSKGQNYGYTF.

The chain links TRBV19 to TRBJ2-7; TRBD1 aligns across 10 bases. The CDR3 has 14 amino acids. The V segment lost 5 bases and the J segment 4 bases; nucleotides outside the gene matches: 5. Germline values: CDR1 LNHDA, CDR2 SQIVND (reference sequence). CDR3 sequence reads: CASSPRQGAYEQYF. CDR3 coding DNA: TGTGCCAGTAGTCCCCGACAGGGGGCATACGAGCAGTACTTC.

This clone has just one count. V gene TRBV6-6 combines with J gene TRBJ2-7; possibly TRBD2 for D (5 bases). The V end was cut by 7 bases, the J end by 9 bases, with 19 bases between. Looked up from germline, CDR1 is MNHNY and CDR2 is SVGAGI (reference sequence). The CDR3 consists of 13 residues. CDR3 sequence (DNA): TGTGCCAGCACCAACCGCGGGCGGTGGGTGCAGTACTTC. It is translated as CASTNRGRWVQYF.

The chain combines TRBV7-2 with TRBJ1-1, with D unclear. The CDR3 is 14 residues long. V was pared by 0 bases and J by 1 base, with 6 bases between. From germline, CDR1 is SGHTA and CDR2 FQGNSA. The CDR3 DNA is TGTGCCAGCAGCTTAGCCGTCCCGAACACTGAAGCTTTCTTT. Translating it yields CASSLAVPNTEAFF.

The V gene is TRBV19, the J gene TRBJ2-5; TRBD2 matches at 10 bases. Germline V gives CDR1 LNHDA, CDR2 SQIVND (reference sequence). The CDR3 covers 16 residues. The trim removed 6 bases at V and 2 bases at J, leaving 9 bases unmatched. CDR3 sequence (DNA): TGTGCCAGTAGCCGCCTTGGGACTAGCGCTCAAGAGACCCAGTACTTC. Protein sequence: CASSRLGTSAQETQYF.

J is TRBJ2-7 and V is TRBV5-1; D may be TRBD2 (6 bases). This CDR3 has 15 amino acids. The germline CDR1 and CDR2 sequences are SGHRS and YFSETQ. Trimming took 4 bases from V and 7 from J, leaving 21 bases between them. CDR3 amino acids: CASSPPGTFPREQYF. CDR3 bases: TGCGCCAGCAGCCCACCAGGGACTTTCCCTAGGGAGCAGTACTTC.

The chain joins TRBV5-1 to TRBJ2-7; 7 nucleotides match TRBD2. The CDR3 loop spans 15 amino acids. Trimming removed 1 base from V and 0 bases from J; junction bases left unmatched: 4. Germline V gives CDR1 SGHRS, CDR2 YFSETQ. CDR3 in amino acids: CASSLSSGTSYEQYF. The CDR3 DNA is TGCGCCAGCAGCTTGTCGAGCGGGACCTCCTACGAGCAGTACTTC.

This chain's CDR3 is CASSLALAGAYEQYF. CDR3 DNA sequence: TGTGCCAGCAGCTTAGCGTTAGCGGGAGCCTACGAGCAGTACTTC. The gene calls are TRBV7-2 and TRBJ2-7; 9 bases line up with TRBD2. Germline V lookup: CDR1 SGHTA, CDR2 FQGNSA. CDR3 length equals 15 residues. V was pared by 0 bases and J by 2 bases, with 2 bases of the junction left unmatched.

V and J are TRBV5-4 and TRBJ2-1; 12 nucleotides agree with TRBD2. The germline CDR1 and CDR2 sequences are SGHNT and YYREEE (reference sequence). With 4 bases clipped from V and 2 bases from J, the junction kept 7 bases outside the gene matches. This CDR3 has 17 amino acids. CDR3 in amino acids: CASSPGTSGSPYNEQFF. The DNA of the CDR3 is TGTGCCAGCAGCCCCGGGACTAGCGGGTCCCCCTACAATGAGCAGTTCTTC.

This clone was detected only once. The chain employs TRBV6-1 and TRBJ2-1; 10 nucleotides agree with TRBD1. This CDR3 region has 16 residues. Trimming took 1 base from V and 7 from J; bases not matched to a gene: 7. Germline CDR1 MNHNS, CDR2 SASEGT. This chain's CDR3 is CASSEVGGQGMNEQFF. The CDR3, as DNA: TGTGCCAGCAGTGAAGTGGGGGGACAGGGGATGAATGAGCAGTTCTTC.

The chain joins TRBV4-1 to TRBJ2-2; 9 positions match TRBD2. The CDR3 extends over 15 amino acids. Trimming removed 5 bases from V and 13 bases from J; junction bases left unmatched: 14. Looked up from germline, CDR1 is MGHRA and CDR2 is YSYEKL. The CDR3 sequence is CASSSTSGRSNGLFF. CDR3 DNA sequence: TGCGCCAGCAGCTCCACTAGCGGGCGCTCCAACGGGCTGTTTTTT.

The chain uses TRBV7-2 and TRBJ1-1, with D uncertain. CDR1 is SGHTA, CDR2 FQGNSA, per germline. V was shortened by 6 bases and J by 8 bases, with 13 bases between the two germline ends. The CDR3 runs 12 residues. CDR3 DNA sequence: TGTGCCAGCAGATCTAACGTAGCAGAAGCTTTCTTT. Protein: CASRSNVAEAFF.

V and J are TRBV6-5 and TRBJ1-2; D is uncertain. This CDR3 is 14 amino acids long. The germline V and J ends were trimmed by 5 bases and 8 bases, with 18 bases remaining between them. Germline assignment: CDR1 MNHEY and CDR2 SVGAGI. This chain's CDR3 is CASSPFGVGYGYTF. CDR3 in DNA: TGTGCCAGCAGTCCCTTCGGGGTGGGTTACGGCTACACCTTC.